This T cell receptor (beta chain) stems from a study of CD8+ T cells in alopecia areata. Overall study results and limits: Sharing of TCRs across patients appeared less clear than in mice, possibly for HLA-related reasons.

The CDR3 covers 15 residues. Germline CDR1 SQVTM, CDR2 ANQGSEA. The V gene lost 4 bases and the J gene lost 5 bases, with 20 bases spanning the gap. Extracted RNA was reverse transcribed into cDNA, the sequencing template. Using immunoSEQ multiplex PCR, the repertoire was profiled, and TCRdb retains in-frame clones only, with some absent. Of roughly 200,000 clones in the sample, roughly 60% were seen once. This clone was counted only a few times. Its antigen is not identified. This receptor was obtained from a human donor with alopecia areata. The chain employs TRBV29-1 and TRBJ2-5; TRBD2 might be the D (6 bases). The specimen was CD4+ T cells sorted from blood, collected at week 0. This chain's CDR3 is CSVAFGPGEKETQYF. For the CDR3, the DNA is TGCAGCGTTGCCTTTGGACCGGGGGAGAAGGAGACCCAGTACTTC.